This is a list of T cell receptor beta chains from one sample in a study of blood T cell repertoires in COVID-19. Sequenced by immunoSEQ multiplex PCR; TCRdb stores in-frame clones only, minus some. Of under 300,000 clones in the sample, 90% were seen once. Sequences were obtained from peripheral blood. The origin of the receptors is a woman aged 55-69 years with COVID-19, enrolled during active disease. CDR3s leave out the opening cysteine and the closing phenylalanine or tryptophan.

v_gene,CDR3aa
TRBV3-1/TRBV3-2,ASSPRRLLVDGYT
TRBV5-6,ASSSLGQPQH
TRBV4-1,ASSQPSGLAGEDEQF
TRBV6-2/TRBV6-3,ASSRDSHQPQH
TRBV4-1,ASSRSERTLANYGYT
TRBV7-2,ASSLGVAGWGNMNTEAF
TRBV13,ASSARTSGTSYEQY
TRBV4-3,ASSLGQGTTGELF
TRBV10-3,AISLGQGDYGYT
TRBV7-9,ASSSPTGGYGYT
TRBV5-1,ASSIGGRSSPLH
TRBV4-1,ASSLSRAGVNYEQY
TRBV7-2,ASSSRDRGSLS
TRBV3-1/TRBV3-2,ASSHRTGITEAF
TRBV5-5,ASSLPPLSPKETQY
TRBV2,ASRTGVYTEAF
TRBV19,ASSKGFNEQY
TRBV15,ATSDRGGTEAF
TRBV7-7,ASSPTSGLPPNGELF
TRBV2,ASRDSRPVDTQY
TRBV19,ASSIGGRVRSEAF
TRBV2,ASYRVGYGYT
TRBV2,ASSDGGPNYGYT
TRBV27,ASSFQRTGHGYT
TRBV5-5,ASSHSLMNTEAF
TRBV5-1,ASSALLVEETQY
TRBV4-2,ASSQDSADSSYEQY
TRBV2,ASRWGAGANVLT
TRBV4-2,ASSHPGQGFTGELF
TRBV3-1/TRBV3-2,ASSQPGAGNTIY
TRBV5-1,ATQAGTANTEAF
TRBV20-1,SARDRDRANTGELF
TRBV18,ASSPSPGISGNTIY
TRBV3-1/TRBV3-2,ASSLGLVYNEQF
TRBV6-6,ASSHHPRTGVQGEKLF
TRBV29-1,SVGGRFGTEAF
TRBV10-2,ASSVGARNYGYT